Listed below are T cell receptor beta chains from one sample, sequenced in a study of regulatory T cells in long-lasting Graves disease. TCRdb re-analysed the multiplex PCR reads in MiXCR, keeping a single row per CDR3 protein. This table holds about 470,000 distinct CDR3 sequences, around 20% found once. This specimen consisted of peripheral blood mononuclear cells (PBMCs), obtained when the disease was refractory, from a patient treated with antithyroid drugs. The receptors here all came from a female donor with Graves disease. The CDR3 runs from the conserved cysteine through the conserved F or W. Each record gives: D gene, V gene, J gene, clone size, CDR3 protein, CDR3 DNA. A D gene is named only where the DNA matches it firmly. Clone size is not always given. Where it is, it says once, few, many or a class for expanded clones.

D gene: NA; V gene: TRBV6-2/TRBV6-3; J gene: TRBJ2-5; clone size: many; CDR3 protein: CASSRQVRQETQYF; CDR3 DNA: TGTGCCAGCAGTCGACAGGTACGACAAGAGACCCAGTACTTC
D gene: NA; V gene: TRBV9; J gene: TRBJ2-7; clone size: NA; CDR3 protein: CASSTQPSYEQYF; CDR3 DNA: TGTGCCAGCAGCACTCAACCCAGCTACGAGCAGTACTTC
D gene: TRBD2; V gene: TRBV4-2; J gene: TRBJ2-7; clone size: few; CDR3 protein: CASSQENSGIYEQYF; CDR3 DNA: TGTGCCAGCAGCCAAGAGAATAGCGGGATTTACGAGCAGTACTTC
D gene: TRBD1; V gene: TRBV12-3/TRBV12-4; J gene: TRBJ2-2; clone size: NA; CDR3 protein: CAGSLTGDTGELFF; CDR3 DNA: TGTGCCGGCAGTTTGACAGGGGACACCGGGGAGCTGTTTTTT
D gene: TRBD2; V gene: TRBV19; J gene: TRBJ2-2; clone size: NA; CDR3 protein: CASGRTSATGELFF; CDR3 DNA: TGTGCCAGTGGACGGACTAGCGCGACCGGGGAGCTGTTTTTT
D gene: NA; V gene: TRBV19; J gene: TRBJ1-5; clone size: few; CDR3 protein: CASSPGLLSNQPQHF; CDR3 DNA: TGTGCCAGTAGTCCCGGACTCCTTAGCAATCAGCCCCAGCATTTT
D gene: NA; V gene: TRBV19; J gene: TRBJ2-6; clone size: many; CDR3 protein: CASTFRGGASGANVLTF; CDR3 DNA: TGTGCCAGTACGTTCCGGGGTGGAGCGTCTGGGGCCAACGTCCTGACTTTC
D gene: TRBD2; V gene: TRBV29-1; J gene: TRBJ2-1; clone size: few; CDR3 protein: CSVGGTSAYNEQFF; CDR3 DNA: TGCAGCGTTGGTGGGACTAGCGCGTACAATGAGCAGTTCTTC
D gene: TRBD1; V gene: TRBV6-8; J gene: TRBJ2-7; clone size: many; CDR3 protein: CASSKPGQGYEQYF; CDR3 DNA: TGTGCCAGCAGCAAGCCGGGACAGGGCTACGAGCAGTACTTC
D gene: NA; V gene: TRBV20-1; J gene: TRBJ2-7; clone size: many; CDR3 protein: CSAGPRVPYEQYF; CDR3 DNA: TGCAGTGCTGGACCCAGGGTTCCCTACGAGCAGTACTTC
D gene: NA; V gene: TRBV7-2; J gene: TRBJ1-4; clone size: few; CDR3 protein: CASSQRPGPSNEKLFF; CDR3 DNA: TGTGCCAGCAGCCAACGACCGGGACCCTCTAATGAAAAACTGTTTTTT
D gene: TRBD2; V gene: TRBV13; J gene: TRBJ2-4; clone size: NA; CDR3 protein: CASSPPAGTSGREFF; CDR3 DNA: TGTGCCAGCAGCCCACCTGCCGGGACTAGCGGAAGGGAGTTCTTC
D gene: TRBD2; V gene: TRBV19; J gene: TRBJ2-2; clone size: NA; CDR3 protein: CASSSRGTNTGELFF; CDR3 DNA: TGTGCCAGTAGCTCGCGGGGGACCAACACCGGGGAGCTGTTTTTT
D gene: TRBD2; V gene: TRBV19; J gene: TRBJ2-5; clone size: NA; CDR3 protein: CASRLIGGETQYF; CDR3 DNA: TGTGCCAGTAGGCTTATCGGGGGGGAGACCCAGTACTTC
D gene: TRBD1; V gene: TRBV18; J gene: TRBJ1-1; clone size: NA; CDR3 protein: CASSPHPQGVLNTEAFF; CDR3 DNA: TGTGCCAGCTCACCGCATCCTCAGGGGGTACTGAATACTGAAGCTTTCTTT
D gene: NA; V gene: TRBV29-1; J gene: TRBJ2-2; clone size: few; CDR3 protein: CSATGTPNTGELFF; CDR3 DNA: TGCAGCGCCACCGGGACACCGAACACCGGGGAGCTGTTTTTT
D gene: NA; V gene: TRBV6-2/TRBV6-3; J gene: TRBJ2-4; clone size: many; CDR3 protein: CASSSAGLAKNIQYF; CDR3 DNA: TGTGCCAGCAGTTCCGCGGGACTAGCCAAAAACATTCAGTACTTC
D gene: TRBD1; V gene: TRBV5-1; J gene: TRBJ1-1; clone size: NA; CDR3 protein: CASSLGDSFLSFTEAFF; CDR3 DNA: TGCGCCAGCAGCTTGGGGGACAGCTTTTTGAGTTTTACTGAAGCTTTCTTT
D gene: NA; V gene: TRBV30; J gene: TRBJ1-2; clone size: few; CDR3 protein: CACWTPANYGYTF; CDR3 DNA: TGTGCCTGTTGGACACCCGCTAACTATGGCTACACCTTC
D gene: NA; V gene: TRBV19; J gene: TRBJ1-4; clone size: NA; CDR3 protein: CASSMRATNEKLFF; CDR3 DNA: TGTGCCAGTAGTATGCGCGCAACTAATGAAAAACTGTTTTTT
D gene: TRBD1; V gene: TRBV12-3/TRBV12-4; J gene: TRBJ2-5; clone size: NA; CDR3 protein: CASSLADRGLQETQYF; CDR3 DNA: TGTGCCAGCAGTTTAGCGGACAGGGGCCTCCAAGAGACCCAGTACTTC
D gene: NA; V gene: TRBV10-3; J gene: TRBJ1-6; clone size: many; CDR3 protein: CAISEMANSPLHF; CDR3 DNA: TGTGCCATCAGTGAGATGGCTAATTCACCCCTCCACTTT
D gene: NA; V gene: TRBV27; J gene: TRBJ1-2; clone size: many; CDR3 protein: CASSLGRGNGYTF; CDR3 DNA: TGTGCCAGCAGTTTGGGCAGGGGCAATGGCTACACCTTC